One and the same sample provided the 12 T cell receptor beta chains below, sequenced in a study of post-analysis software for immune sequencing data. Study results and limitations: Controls showed lower frequencies than patients for roughly five TRBV segments, and TRBV5-6, TRBV5-1 and TRBV20-1 were among these.

These receptors have no identified antigens. Unique molecular identifiers were built into the TCR beta cDNA libraries. MiXCR, applied by TCRdb to the PCR reads, yields one record per CDR3 protein. The table includes 500,000 to 600,000 distinct CDR3 sequences, about 40% detected once. Sequenced: blood. These receptors were collected from a girl under 18 with multiple sclerosis.

The gene calls are TRBV5-4 and TRBJ2-4, with D uncertain. The end of the DNA fits TRBJ2-7 better, so the J call may be wrong. Per germline, CDR1 SGHNT and CDR2 YYREEE (reference sequence). This CDR3 has 14 residues. CDR3 sequence: CASSSERVTYEQYF. The CDR3 DNA follows: TGTGCCAGCAGCTCGGAGCGCGTTACCTACGAGCAGTACTTC.

This chain links TRBV5-5 with TRBJ2-1; TRBD2 aligns across 14 bases. The CDR3 is 17 amino acids. CDR1 and CDR2 (germline): SGHKS, YYEKEE (reference sequence). V was clipped by 4 bases and J by 9 bases; unmatched bases: 12. This CDR3 reads CASSPGLAGEKWGEQFF. As DNA, the CDR3 is TGTGCCAGCAGCCCGGGACTAGCGGGAGAAAAGTGGGGTGAGCAGTTCTTC.

The V gene is TRBV12-3 or TRBV12-4, the J gene TRBJ2-4; 11 nucleotides agree with TRBD2. J lost 4 bases, V lost 6 bases, and 5 bases had no gene match. The CDR3 totals 15 residues. Here the CDR3 reads CASSPLAGGKNIQYF. The CDR3 DNA sequence: TGTGCCAGCAGCCCCCTAGCGGGAGGAAAAAACATTCAGTACTTC.

V gene TRBV7-2 combines with J gene TRBJ1-1, with D tentatively TRBD1 (5 bases). The CDR3 extends over 12 amino acids. CDR1 and CDR2 (germline): SGHTA, FQGNSA. V was clipped by 5 bases and J by 10 bases, with 14 bases between them. For the CDR3, the DNA is TGTGCCAGCAGCCCCGGGACCGCTAGAGCTTTCTTT. Translating it yields CASSPGTARAFF. Filled out from reference TRBV7-2 and TRBJ1-1, the complete variable domain reads GAGVSQSPSNKVTEKGKDVELRCDPISGHTALYWYRQSLGQGLEFLIYFQGNSAPDKSGLPSDRFSAERTGGSVSTLTIQRTQQEDSAVYLCASSPGTARAFFGQGTRLTVV.

For this clonotype: A read error is possible here, since a much larger clone lies one base away. This chain connects TRBV5-5 to TRBJ2-1, with 8 bases that match TRBD2. The CDR3 covers 16 residues. CDR1 and CDR2 (germline): SGHKS, YYEKEE (reference sequence). The junction had 21 bases not matched to a gene; V was cut back by 7 bases and J by 12 bases. The CDR3 protein is CASVAPGLGLGHGQFF. In nucleotides, the CDR3 is TGTGCCAGCGTGGCCCCGGGGTTGGGACTAGGGCATGGGCAGTTCTTC. The entire variable domain, with the rest obtained from reference TRBV5-5 and TRBJ2-1, is as follows: DAGVTQSPTHLIKTRGQQVTLRCSPISGHKSVSWYQQVLGQGPQFIFQYYEKEERGRGNFPDRFSARQFPNYSSELNVNALLLGDSALYLCASVAPGLGLGHGQFFGPGTRLTVL.

Only a few counts were recorded for this clonotype. One end of the junction varies from germline; a read error may be responsible. This sequence joins TRBV20-1 and TRBJ1-5, with D hard to call. The length of the CDR3 is 14 residues. Looked up from germline, CDR1 is DFQATT and CDR2 is SNEGSKA (reference sequence). The CDR3, as DNA: TGCAGTGCTTCTACGGCCAGTAGCAAGCAGCCCCAGCATTTT. Translating gives CSASTASSKQPQHF.

This clonotype has only a few counts. The chain combines TRBV7-2 with TRBJ1-4; D is uncertain. This CDR3 comprises 15 residues. The V gene lost 1 base and the J gene lost 8 bases, with 14 bases spanning the gap. Germline V gene lookup returns CDR1 SGHTA and CDR2 FQGNSA. Here the CDR3 reads CASSLGAGRREKLFF. The CDR3 DNA is TGTGCCAGCAGCTTAGGAGCGGGGAGAAGGGAAAAACTGTTTTTT.

This clonotype appeared a single time. The chain has TRBV11-3 and TRBJ2-4; 7 bases are a match to TRBD1. The DNA matches TRBJ2-7 better at its end, which makes the J call doubtful. Per the germline V gene, CDR1 is SGHNT and CDR2 is YENEEA. The CDR3 loop spans 15 amino acids. CDR3 sequence: CASSPSGTDLYEQYF. DNA for the CDR3: TGTGCCAGCAGCCCTTCCGGGACAGATCTCTACGAGCAGTACTTC.

This clonotype has a single count. The junction and the germline gene differ at one end; a read error may be behind it. J is TRBJ1-4 and V is TRBV5-1; D is possibly TRBD1 (5 bases). CDR1 and CDR2 (germline): SGHRS, YFSETQ. This CDR3 has 15 amino acids. CDR3 sequence reads: CASSLASGQGEKRFF. The CDR3 nucleotides read TGCGCCAGCAGCTTGGCCTCTGGGCAGGGAGAAAAACGGTTTTTT.

This sequence joins TRBV5-6 and TRBJ1-6; no clear D. Germline V gives CDR1 SGHDT, CDR2 YYEEEE. The CDR3 length is 13 residues. The V end lost 7 bases, the J end lost 7 bases, and 12 bases lay between the germline ends. The chain's CDR3 is CASGLSGNSPLHF. Here the CDR3 DNA reads TGTGCCAGCGGACTATCGGGGAATTCACCCCTCCACTTT.

This clonotype was observed a few times. The chain combines TRBV20-1 with TRBJ2-7, with TRBD1 as a possible D gene (5 bases). V lost 2 bases and J 4 bases, leaving 9 bases between the germline ends. From germline, CDR1 is DFQATT and CDR2 SNEGSKA (reference sequence). The CDR3 contains 12 residues. CDR3 nucleotides: TGCAGTGCTAGAAGGGGTCAGTACGAGCAGTACTTC. Its translation: CSARRGQYEQYF.

V is TRBV10-3 and J is TRBJ2-1; no reliable D call. V was shortened by 0 bases and J by 10 bases, with 4 bases between the two germline ends. Germline values: CDR1 ENHRY, CDR2 SYGVKD. This CDR3 spans 11 amino acids. The CDR3 nucleotides read TGTGCCATCAGTGAGTCGGGAGAGCAGTTCTTC. Its protein is CAISESGEQFF.